This T cell receptor (beta chain) derives from a study of response to subunit inactivated influenza vaccine. Each CDR3 protein is one row after TCRdb ran MiXCR on the RT-PCR reads. This table holds about 610,000 distinct CDR3 sequences, around 15% found once. The V end lost 0 bases, the J end lost 4 bases, and 3 bases lay between the germline ends. The CDR3 consists of 12 residues. Germline lookup yields CDR1 LNHNV and CDR2 YYDKDF (reference sequence). This clonotype appeared many times. This TCR was sampled from a man aged 50-60 years who received an inactivated influenza vaccine. The chain links TRBV15 to TRBJ2-5; D is undetermined. The material was PBMCs from blood, obtained approximately 13 days after vaccination. CDR3 region: CATSRDGETQYF. CDR3 DNA sequence: TGTGCCACCAGCAGAGATGGAGAGACCCAGTACTTC. The full variable domain, with the rest looked up from reference TRBV15 and TRBJ2-5, is DAMVIQNPRYQVTQFGKPVTLSCSQTLNHNVMYWYQQKSSQAPKLLFHYYDKDFNNEADTPDNFQSRRPNTSFCFLDIRSPGLGDTAMYLCATSRDGETQYFGPGTRLLVL.